This TCR beta chain was captured by sequencing in a study of T-cell reconstitution after alpha-beta-depleted transplantation in children. There are many counts of this clonotype. Preparing the TCRbeta library involved the use of unique molecular identifiers. One entry per CDR3 protein results from TCRdb running MiXCR on the PCR reads. The sample shows roughly 400,000 distinct CDR3 sequences, roughly 20% of them seen only once. V lost 7 bases, J lost 2 bases, and 14 bases lay in between. Germline CDR1 SQVTM, CDR2 ANQGSEA. This CDR3 has 13 residues. The source is a human donor who donated a stem cell graft to a child with acute myeloid leukemia. The material sequenced was PBMCs from the stem cell graft donor, taken from the stem cell graft. The J gene is TRBJ1-1, the V gene TRBV29-1; a possible D gene is TRBD1 (5 bases). The CDR3, as DNA: TGCAGCGCAACTAGACAGCTCAACACTGAAGCTTTCTTT. The encoded protein is CSATRQLNTEAFF.